This is a list of T cell receptor beta chains from one sample in a study of blood T cell repertoires in COVID-19. This table comes from immunoSEQ multiplex PCR, and its TCRdb copy is limited to in-frame clones, with some not included. The sample lists 200,000 or so clones; about 80% were seen once. Specimen: peripheral blood. All receptors come from a human donor with acute or convalescent COVID-19. The donor label of this sample is uncertain. Each CDR3 is given with its conserved first and last residue. Each record gives: D gene, clone size, V gene, CDR3 length, J gene, CDR3 DNA, CDR3 protein. The D gene is left open where the match is weak. Size values are once, few and many counts, or a class for expanded clones, and some rows have none.

>TRBD1|few|TRBV6-5|15|TRBJ1-4
TGTGCCAGCAGCCCGGGACAGGGGAGGCGTGAAAAACTGTTTTTT
CASSPGQGRREKLFF
>TRBD1|.|TRBV19|16|TRBJ1-2
TGTGCCAGTAGTATACCGGACAGGGGGAATAACTATGGCTACACCTTC
CASSIPDRGNNYGYTF
>.|once|TRBV3-1/TRBV3-2|15|TRBJ2-2
TGTGCCAGCAGCCGCTTAGCGGTGAACACCGGGGAGCTGTTTTTT
CASSRLAVNTGELFF
>.|.|TRBV6-6|15|TRBJ2-7
TGTGCCAGCAGCCCCTCGGGACAAGCCTCCTACGAGCAGTACTTC
CASSPSGQASYEQYF
>.|.|TRBV7-9|14|TRBJ2-1
TGTGCCAGCAGGGGAGGAGGTCGGTTTGCCCCGGGGTTCTTC
CASRGGGRFAPGFF
>TRBD2|.|TRBV5-1|17|TRBJ2-7
TGCGCCAGCAGCTTACCTCTACTAGCGGGAGTTCCCTACGAGCAGTACTTC
CASSLPLLAGVPYEQYF
>TRBD1|.|TRBV19|17|TRBJ1-5
TGTGCCAGTAGTTGGCCCACAGGGGGAAATAGCAATCAGCCCCAGCATTTT
CASSWPTGGNSNQPQHF
>TRBD1|.|TRBV5-8|17|TRBJ1-4
TGTGCCAGCAGCTTAGCTATCACAGGGGGCTCTAGTGAAAAACTGTTTTTT
CASSLAITGGSSEKLFF
>.|.|TRBV9|16|TRBJ1-3
TGTGCCAGCAGCGTTGAACCTGACATGTTTGGCAACACCATATATTTT
CASSVEPDMFGNTIYF
>TRBD1|.|TRBV19|13|TRBJ2-7
TGTGCCAGTAGCCGAGAGGGACAGGGGGCGCAGTACTTC
CASSREGQGAQYF
>TRBD2|.|TRBV19|14|TRBJ2-3
TGTGCCAGTAGTACTAGCGGGAGTACAGATACGCAGTATTTT
CASSTSGSTDTQYF
>TRBD2|.|TRBV19|14|TRBJ2-1
TGTGCCAGTACCGGACTAGCACCGTACAATGAGCAGTTCTTC
CASTGLAPYNEQFF
>TRBD1|few|TRBV14|17|TRBJ2-2
TGTGCCAGCAGCCGCCCCGGACAGGGGGGGAGGACCGGGGAGCTGTTTTTT
CASSRPGQGGRTGELFF
>TRBD2|.|TRBV24-1|15|TRBJ2-3
TGTGCCACCAGCCCGGTGGGAGGGCCAGGAGATACGCAGTATTTT
CATSPVGGPGDTQYF
>.|.|TRBV28|13|TRBJ2-7
TGTGCCAGCAGAACAGGGTCTTGGTACGAGCAGTACTTC
CASRTGSWYEQYF
>.|.|TRBV19|12|TRBJ1-1
TGTGCCAGTAGACACGTCGGGAAAGAAGCTTTCTTT
CASRHVGKEAFF
>.|.|TRBV6-2/TRBV6-3|15|TRBJ1-5
TGTGCCAGCAGTTTTGGGGCTTATAGCAATCAGCCCCAGCATTTT
CASSFGAYSNQPQHF
>TRBD1|few|TRBV7-2|14|TRBJ2-7
TGTGCCAGCAGCTATCCCGACAGGGCCTACGAGCAGTACTTC
CASSYPDRAYEQYF
>TRBD1|.|TRBV28|14|TRBJ2-3
TGTGCCAGCAGGGTCCCAGGGGGTTCAGATACGCAGTATTTT
CASRVPGGSDTQYF
>.|.|TRBV3-1/TRBV3-2|15|TRBJ2-6
TGTGCCAGCAGCCAAGCCATCTCTGGGGCCAACATCCTGACTTTC
CASSQAISGANILTF
>.|.|TRBV28|14|TRBJ2-2
TGTGCCAGCAGGCCGGGACTTATCACCGGGGAGCTGTTTTTT
CASRPGLITGELFF
>.|.|TRBV5-4|13|TRBJ2-5
TGTGCCAGCAGCTTGGGGCTTACAGAGACCCAGTACTTC
CASSLGLTETQYF
>TRBD1|.|TRBV2|15|TRBJ2-3
TGTGCCAGCAGACTACAGGGGGCTGGGACAGATACGCAGTATTTT
CASRLQGAGTDTQYF
>.|.|TRBV19|13|TRBJ2-7
TGTGCCAGTACCGACAGGTCTACCTACGAGCAGTACTTC
CASTDRSTYEQYF
>TRBD1|few|TRBV5-1|15|TRBJ2-2
TGCGCCAGCAGCTTGGAGGGGGCGCGTACCGGGGAGCTGTTTTTT
CASSLEGARTGELFF
>.|many|TRBV6-5|15|TRBJ2-7
TGTGCCAGCAGAGATACAGGGTCTCCTCTTAGGGAGCAGTACTTC
CASRDTGSPLREQYF
>TRBD2|.|TRBV9|17|TRBJ2-3
TGTGCCAGCAGCGTAGATTCGGGGGACTATAGCACAGATACGCAGTATTTT
CASSVDSGDYSTDTQYF
>.|few|TRBV6-1|15|TRBJ1-3
TGTGCCAGCAGTGAAGGATTCTACTCTGGAAACACCATATATTTT
CASSEGFYSGNTIYF
>TRBD1|.|TRBV9|17|TRBJ2-3
TGTGCCAGCAGCGTGGCCCTTGGACAGGCTTTTACAGATACGCAGTATTTT
CASSVALGQAFTDTQYF
>.|.|TRBV3-1/TRBV3-2|15|TRBJ1-5
TGTGCCAGCAGCCCGCGGATTGGTAGCAATCAGCCCCAGCATTTT
CASSPRIGSNQPQHF
>TRBD2|once|TRBV2|15|TRBJ2-7
TGTGCCAGCAGTCGAGCGGGAGGTAGCTCCTACGAGCAGTACTTC
CASSRAGGSSYEQYF
>.|.|TRBV5-4|13|TRBJ1-1
TGTGCCAGCAGCCTATTTTCGGACACTGAAGCTTTCTTT
CASSLFSDTEAFF
>.|.|TRBV11-2|15|TRBJ2-1
TGTGCCAGCAGCTTCTTACAGGGCCTCTACAATGAGCAGTTCTTC
CASSFLQGLYNEQFF
>.|.|TRBV4-1|12|TRBJ2-3
TGCGCCAGCAGCCAAGGACAGGGACTTTTGTATTTT
CASSQGQGLLYF
>.|.|TRBV4-2|14|TRBJ2-2
TGTGCCAGCAGCCCCGATTGGGGGCCCGGGGAGCTGTTTTTT
CASSPDWGPGELFF
>TRBD1|.|TRBV19|19|TRBJ2-6
TGTGCCAGTAGTATAATGGGACAGGGGGGATTAACTGGGGCCAACGTCCTGACTTTC
CASSIMGQGGLTGANVLTF
>TRBD1|.|TRBV6-2/TRBV6-3|16|TRBJ2-3
TGTGCCAGCAGCGGTACGGGGACAGGTAGCACAGATACGCAGTATTTT
CASSGTGTGSTDTQYF
>TRBD1|.|TRBV19|14|TRBJ2-2
TGTGCCAGTAGGCTGACAGGGTGGACCGGGGAGCTGTTTTTT
CASRLTGWTGELFF
>.|once|TRBV4-1|13|TRBJ1-5
TGCGCCAGCAGCGGCCGGGGGAATCAGCCCCAGCATTTT
CASSGRGNQPQHF
>.|.|TRBV11-2|13|TRBJ2-7
TGTGCCAGCAGCTTAGGACAGTTCTACGAGCAGTACTTC
CASSLGQFYEQYF
>.|few|TRBV7-2|13|TRBJ2-3
TGTGCCAGCAGACGGGACTTCACAGATACGCAGTATTTT
CASRRDFTDTQYF